Many counts were recorded for the clone carrying this T cell receptor beta chain. Germline values: CDR1 MNHNS, CDR2 SASEGT. There are 14 residues in the CDR3. The V and J ends lost 2 bases and 5 bases respectively, with 11 bases between them. These data originate in a study of CD8 T cells in ankylosing spondylitis. MiXCR was run by TCRdb on the 5' RACE reads, yielding one entry per CDR3 protein. The data show 240,000 or so distinct CDR3 sequences, around 11% seen once. Sequenced sample: blood, either unsorted or a sorted T cell fraction (not recorded which). This chain connects TRBV6-1 to TRBJ2-3; TRBD1 is a possible D gene (6 bases). This clonotype was obtained from a male donor with ankylosing spondylitis or in good health (not recorded which). The CDR3, as DNA: TGTGCCAGCAGTGAACCAGGGGCGGTAGATACGCAGTATTTT. Its protein is CASSEPGAVDTQYF.